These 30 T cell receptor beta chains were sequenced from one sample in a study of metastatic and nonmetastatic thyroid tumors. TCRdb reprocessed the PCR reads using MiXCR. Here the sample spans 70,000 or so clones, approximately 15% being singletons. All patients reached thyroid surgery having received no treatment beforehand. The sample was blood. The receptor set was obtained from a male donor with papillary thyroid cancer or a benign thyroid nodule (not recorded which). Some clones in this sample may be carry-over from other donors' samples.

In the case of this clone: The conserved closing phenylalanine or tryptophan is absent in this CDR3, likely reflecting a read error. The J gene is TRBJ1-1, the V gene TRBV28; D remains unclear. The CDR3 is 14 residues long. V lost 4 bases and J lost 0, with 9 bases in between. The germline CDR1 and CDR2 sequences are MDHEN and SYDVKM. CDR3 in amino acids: CASSSSRMNTEAFS. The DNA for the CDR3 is TGTGCCAGCAGTTCATCTAGGATGAACACTGAAGCTTTCTCT.

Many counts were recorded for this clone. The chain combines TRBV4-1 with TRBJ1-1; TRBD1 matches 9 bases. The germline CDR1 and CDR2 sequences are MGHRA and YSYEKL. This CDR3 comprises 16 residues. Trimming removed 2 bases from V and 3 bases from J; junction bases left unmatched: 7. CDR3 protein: CASSQTKGQGYTEAFF. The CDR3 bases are TGCGCCAGCAGCCAAACAAAGGGACAGGGTTACACTGAAGCTTTCTTT.

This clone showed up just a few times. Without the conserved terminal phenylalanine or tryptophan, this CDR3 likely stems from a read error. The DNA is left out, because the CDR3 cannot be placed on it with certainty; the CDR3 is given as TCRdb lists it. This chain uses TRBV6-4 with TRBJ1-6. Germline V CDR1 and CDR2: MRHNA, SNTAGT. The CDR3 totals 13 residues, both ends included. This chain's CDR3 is CASSDRDNSPLHS.

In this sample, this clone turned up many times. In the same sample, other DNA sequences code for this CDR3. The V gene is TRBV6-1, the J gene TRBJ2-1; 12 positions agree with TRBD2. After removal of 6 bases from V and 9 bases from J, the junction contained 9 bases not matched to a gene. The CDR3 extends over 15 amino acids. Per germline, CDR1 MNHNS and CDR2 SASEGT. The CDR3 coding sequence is TGTGCCAGCAGCCGACTAGCGGGAGCGCCCCGTGAGCAGTTCTTC. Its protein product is CASSRLAGAPREQFF.

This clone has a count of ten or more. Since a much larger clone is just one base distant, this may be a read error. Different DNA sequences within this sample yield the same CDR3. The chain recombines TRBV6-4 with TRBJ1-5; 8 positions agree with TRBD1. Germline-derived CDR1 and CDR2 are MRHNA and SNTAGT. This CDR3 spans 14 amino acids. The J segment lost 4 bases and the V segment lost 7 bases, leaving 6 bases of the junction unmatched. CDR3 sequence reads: CASITGGANQPQHF. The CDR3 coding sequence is TGTGCCAGCATAACAGGGGGAGCGAATCAGCCCCAGCATTTT.

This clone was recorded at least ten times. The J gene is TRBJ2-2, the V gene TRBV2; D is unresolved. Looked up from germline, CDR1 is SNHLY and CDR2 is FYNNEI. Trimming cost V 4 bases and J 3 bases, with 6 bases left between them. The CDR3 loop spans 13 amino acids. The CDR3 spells CASSAGYTGELFF. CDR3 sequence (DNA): TGTGCCAGCAGTGCTGGGTACACCGGGGAGCTGTTTTTT.

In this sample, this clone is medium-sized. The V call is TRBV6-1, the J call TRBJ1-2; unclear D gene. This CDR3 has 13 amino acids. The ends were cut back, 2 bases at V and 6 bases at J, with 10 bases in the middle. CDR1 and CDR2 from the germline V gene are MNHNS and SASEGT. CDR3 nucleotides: TGTGCCAGCAGTGAAAATATTAGCCATGGCTACACCTTC. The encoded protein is CASSENISHGYTF.

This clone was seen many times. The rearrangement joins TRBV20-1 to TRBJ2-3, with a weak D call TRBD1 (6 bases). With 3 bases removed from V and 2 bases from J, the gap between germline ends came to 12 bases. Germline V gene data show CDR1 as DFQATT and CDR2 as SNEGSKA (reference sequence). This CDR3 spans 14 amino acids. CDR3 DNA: TGCAGTGCTAGGCAGACAGGAGTCACAGATACGCAGTATTTT. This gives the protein CSARQTGVTDTQYF.

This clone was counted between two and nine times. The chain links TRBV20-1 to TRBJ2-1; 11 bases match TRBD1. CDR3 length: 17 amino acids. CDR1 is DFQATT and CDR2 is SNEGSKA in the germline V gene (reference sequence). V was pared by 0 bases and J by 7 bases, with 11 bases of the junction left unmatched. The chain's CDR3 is CSARDVFTDRGRNEQFF. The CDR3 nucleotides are TGCAGTGCTAGAGATGTCTTTACGGACAGGGGGCGTAATGAGCAGTTCTTC.

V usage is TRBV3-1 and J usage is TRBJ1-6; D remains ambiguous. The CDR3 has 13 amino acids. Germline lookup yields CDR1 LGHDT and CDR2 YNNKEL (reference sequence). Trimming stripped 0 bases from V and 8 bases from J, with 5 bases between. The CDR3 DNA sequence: TGTGCCAGCAGCCAAGATCTGTATTCACCCCTCCACTTT. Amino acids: CASSQDLYSPLHF.

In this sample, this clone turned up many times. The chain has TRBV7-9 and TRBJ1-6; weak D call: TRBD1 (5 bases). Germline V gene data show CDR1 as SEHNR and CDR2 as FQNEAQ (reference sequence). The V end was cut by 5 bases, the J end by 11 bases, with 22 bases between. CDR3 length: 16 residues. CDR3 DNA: TGTGCCAGCAGCGACTCGGCCGGGACTTTAATTCCACCCCTCCACTTT. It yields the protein CASSDSAGTLIPPLHF.

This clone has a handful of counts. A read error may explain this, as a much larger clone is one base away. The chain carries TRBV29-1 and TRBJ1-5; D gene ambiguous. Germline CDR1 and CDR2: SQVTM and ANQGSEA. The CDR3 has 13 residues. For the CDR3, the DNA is TGCAGTCGAGTTTGTGCCAGGAATCAGCCCCAGCATTTT. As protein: CSRVCARNQPQHF.

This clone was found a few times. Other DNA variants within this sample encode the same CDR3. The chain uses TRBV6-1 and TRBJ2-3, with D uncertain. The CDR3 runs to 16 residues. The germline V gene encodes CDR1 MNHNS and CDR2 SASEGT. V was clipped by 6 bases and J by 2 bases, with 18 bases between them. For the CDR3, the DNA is TGTGCCAGCAGCAAAAACCGTGATTACCCCACAGATACGCAGTATTTT. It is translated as CASSKNRDYPTDTQYF.

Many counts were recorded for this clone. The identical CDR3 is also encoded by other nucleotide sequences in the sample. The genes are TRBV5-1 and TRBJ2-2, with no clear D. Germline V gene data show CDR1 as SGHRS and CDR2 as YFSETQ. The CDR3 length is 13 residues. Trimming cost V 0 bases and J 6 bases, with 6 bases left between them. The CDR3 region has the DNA TGCGCCAGCAGCTTGGCCGCGTCCGGGGAGCTGTTTTTT. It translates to CASSLAASGELFF.

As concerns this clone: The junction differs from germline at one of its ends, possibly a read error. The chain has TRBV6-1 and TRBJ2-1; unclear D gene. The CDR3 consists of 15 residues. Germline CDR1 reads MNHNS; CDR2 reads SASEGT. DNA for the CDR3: TGTGCCAGCAGACCTCCCGGCGTCTCCGACAATGAGCAGTTCTTC. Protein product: CASRPPGVSDNEQFF.

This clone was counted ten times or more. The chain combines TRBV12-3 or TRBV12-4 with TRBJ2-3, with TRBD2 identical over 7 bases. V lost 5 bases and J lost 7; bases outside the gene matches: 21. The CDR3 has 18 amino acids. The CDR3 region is CASSPPGVGREFIHTQYF. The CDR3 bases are TGTGCCAGCAGTCCCCCTGGTGTCGGGCGGGAGTTTATACATACGCAGTATTTT.

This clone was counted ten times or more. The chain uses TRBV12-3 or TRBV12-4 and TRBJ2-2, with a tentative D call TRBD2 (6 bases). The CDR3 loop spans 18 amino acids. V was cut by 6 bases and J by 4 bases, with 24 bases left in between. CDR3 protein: CASSRLWSREYATGELFF. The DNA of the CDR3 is TGTGCCAGCAGCCGCCTTTGGAGTCGGGAGTACGCCACCGGGGAGCTGTTTTTT.

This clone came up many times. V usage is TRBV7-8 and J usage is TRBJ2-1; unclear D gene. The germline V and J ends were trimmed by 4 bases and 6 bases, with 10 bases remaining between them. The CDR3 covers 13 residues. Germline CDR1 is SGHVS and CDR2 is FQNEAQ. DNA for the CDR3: TGTGCCAGCAGCTCCTCCGTAAGCAATGAGCAGTTCTTC. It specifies CASSSSVSNEQFF.

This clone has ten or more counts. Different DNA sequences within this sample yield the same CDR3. For the CDR3, the DNA is TGTGCCAGCTCACCGGGATATGGCTACACCTTC. Translated: CASSPGYGYTF. The chain employs TRBV18 and TRBJ1-2; no clear D gene. CDR3 length: 11 residues. Trimming left V 3 bases short and J 5 bases short, with 4 bases between. Germline loops: CDR1 KGHSH, CDR2 LQKENI.

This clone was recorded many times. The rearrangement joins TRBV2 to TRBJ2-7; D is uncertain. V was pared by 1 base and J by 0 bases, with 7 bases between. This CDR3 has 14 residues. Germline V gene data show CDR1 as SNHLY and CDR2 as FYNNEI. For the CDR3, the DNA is TGTGCCAGCAGTGAAGAAGCCAGCTCCTACGAGCAGTACTTC. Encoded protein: CASSEEASSYEQYF. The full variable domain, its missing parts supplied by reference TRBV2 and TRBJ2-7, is EPEVTQTPSHQVTQMGQEVILRCVPISNHLYFYWYRQILGQKVEFLVSFYNNEISEKSEIFDDQFSVERPDGSNFTLKIRSTKLEDSAMYFCASSEEASSYEQYFGPGTRLTVT.

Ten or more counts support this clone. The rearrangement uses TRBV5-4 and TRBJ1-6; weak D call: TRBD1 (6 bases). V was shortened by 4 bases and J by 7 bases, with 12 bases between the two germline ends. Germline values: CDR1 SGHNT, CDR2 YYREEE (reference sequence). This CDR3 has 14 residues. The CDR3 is CASSPDSANSPLHF. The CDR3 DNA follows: TGTGCCAGCAGCCCGGACAGCGCAAATTCACCCCTCCACTTT.

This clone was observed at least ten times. The CDR3 DNA reads TGTGCCAGCAGCCTTGAGGGGGGGACGGCAAACTATGGCTACACCTTC. It yields the protein CASSLEGGTANYGYTF. V and J are TRBV3-1 and TRBJ1-2, with D perhaps TRBD1 (6 bases). This CDR3 comprises 16 residues. V was clipped by 4 bases and J by 2 bases, with 17 bases between them. In germline, CDR1 is LGHDT, CDR2 YNNKEL (reference sequence).

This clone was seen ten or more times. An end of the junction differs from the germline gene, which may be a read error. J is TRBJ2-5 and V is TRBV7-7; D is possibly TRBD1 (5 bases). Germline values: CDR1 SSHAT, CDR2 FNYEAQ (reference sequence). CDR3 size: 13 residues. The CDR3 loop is CASSDREQETQYF. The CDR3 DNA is TGTGCTAGCAGTGACAGAGAACAAGAGACCCAGTACTTC.

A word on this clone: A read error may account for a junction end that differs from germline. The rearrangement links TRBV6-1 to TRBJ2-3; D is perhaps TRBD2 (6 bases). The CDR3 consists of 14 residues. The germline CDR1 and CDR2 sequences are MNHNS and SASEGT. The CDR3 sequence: CASRTIGSGNTRYF. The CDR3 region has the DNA TGTGCCAGCAGGACTATCGGGAGTGGAAATACGCGGTATTTT.

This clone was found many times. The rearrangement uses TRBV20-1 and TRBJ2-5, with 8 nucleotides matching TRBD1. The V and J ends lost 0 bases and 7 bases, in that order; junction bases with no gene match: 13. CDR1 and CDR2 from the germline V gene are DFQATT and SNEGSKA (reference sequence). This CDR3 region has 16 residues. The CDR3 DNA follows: TGCAGTGCTAGAGATATGGACAGGGTGCTTTTGGTGACCCAGTACTTC. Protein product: CSARDMDRVLLVTQYF.

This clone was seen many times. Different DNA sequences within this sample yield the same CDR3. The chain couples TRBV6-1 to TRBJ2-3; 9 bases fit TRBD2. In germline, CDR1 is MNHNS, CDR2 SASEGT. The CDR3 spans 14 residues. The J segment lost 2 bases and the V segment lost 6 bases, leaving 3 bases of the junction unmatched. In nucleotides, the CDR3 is TGTGCCAGCAGGGGCGGGAGGGACACAGATACGCAGTATTTT. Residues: CASRGGRDTDTQYF.

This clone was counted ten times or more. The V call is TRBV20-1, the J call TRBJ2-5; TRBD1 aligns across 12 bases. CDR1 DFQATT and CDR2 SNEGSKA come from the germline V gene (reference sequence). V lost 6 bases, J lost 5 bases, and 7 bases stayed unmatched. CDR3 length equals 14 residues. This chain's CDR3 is CSAIPGQGAETQYF. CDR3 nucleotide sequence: TGCAGTGCCATTCCGGGACAGGGGGCCGAGACCCAGTACTTC.

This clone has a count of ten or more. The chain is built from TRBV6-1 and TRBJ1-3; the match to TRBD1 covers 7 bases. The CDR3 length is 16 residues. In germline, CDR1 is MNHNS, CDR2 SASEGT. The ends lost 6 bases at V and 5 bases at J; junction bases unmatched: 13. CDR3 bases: TGTGCCAGCAGCCCATTAAACAGGGGAATCAGAAACACCATATATTTT. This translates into CASSPLNRGIRNTIYF.

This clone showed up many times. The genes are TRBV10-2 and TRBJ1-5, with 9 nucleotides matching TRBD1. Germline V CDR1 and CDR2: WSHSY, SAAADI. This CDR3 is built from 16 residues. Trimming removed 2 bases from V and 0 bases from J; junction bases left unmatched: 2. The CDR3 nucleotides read TGCGCCAGCAGTGAGGCGGGACAGGGTAGCAATCAGCCCCAGCATTTT. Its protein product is CASSEAGQGSNQPQHF.

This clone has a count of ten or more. The CDR3 loop reads CASSGQNTEAFF. The CDR3 nucleotides are TGTGCCAGCAGCGGACAGAACACTGAAGCTTTCTTT. This chain uses TRBV9 with TRBJ1-1; no clear D gene. The germline gives CDR1 SGDLS, CDR2 YYNGEE. The CDR3 sequence is 12 residues long. Trimming took off 3 bases at V and 1 base at J, with 4 bases between the two ends. Full variable domain (rest looked up from reference TRBV9 and TRBJ1-1): DSGVTQTPKHLITATGQRVTLRCSPRSGDLSVYWYQQSLDQGLQFLIQYYNGEERAKGNILERFSAQQFPDLHSELNLSSLELGDSALYFCASSGQNTEAFFGQGTRLTVV.